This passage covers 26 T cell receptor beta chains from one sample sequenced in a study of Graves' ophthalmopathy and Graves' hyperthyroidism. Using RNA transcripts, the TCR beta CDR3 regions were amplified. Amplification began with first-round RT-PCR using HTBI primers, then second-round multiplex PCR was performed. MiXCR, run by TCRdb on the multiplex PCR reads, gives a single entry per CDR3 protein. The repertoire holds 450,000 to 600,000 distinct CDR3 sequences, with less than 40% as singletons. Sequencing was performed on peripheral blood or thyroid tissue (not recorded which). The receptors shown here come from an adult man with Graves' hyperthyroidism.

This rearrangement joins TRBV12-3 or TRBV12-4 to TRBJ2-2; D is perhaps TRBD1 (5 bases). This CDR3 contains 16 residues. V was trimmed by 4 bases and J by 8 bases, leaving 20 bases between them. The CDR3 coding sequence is TGTGCCAGCAGTTCCTTAGGGGCACTGGGGCCAGGGGAGCTGTTTTTT. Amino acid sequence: CASSSLGALGPGELFF.

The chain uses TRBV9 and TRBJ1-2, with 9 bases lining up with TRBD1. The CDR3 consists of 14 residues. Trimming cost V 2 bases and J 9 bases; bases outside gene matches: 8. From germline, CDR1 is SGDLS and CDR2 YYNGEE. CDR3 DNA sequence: TGTGCCAGCAGCGTCGGACACAGGGGGCTTCGCTACACCTTC. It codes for CASSVGHRGLRYTF.

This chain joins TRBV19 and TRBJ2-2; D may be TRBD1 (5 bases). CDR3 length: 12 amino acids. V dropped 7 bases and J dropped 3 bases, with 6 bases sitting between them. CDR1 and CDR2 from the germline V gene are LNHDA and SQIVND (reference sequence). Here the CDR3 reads CASTGYTGELFF. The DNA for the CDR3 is TGTGCCAGTACAGGGTACACCGGGGAGCTGTTTTTT.

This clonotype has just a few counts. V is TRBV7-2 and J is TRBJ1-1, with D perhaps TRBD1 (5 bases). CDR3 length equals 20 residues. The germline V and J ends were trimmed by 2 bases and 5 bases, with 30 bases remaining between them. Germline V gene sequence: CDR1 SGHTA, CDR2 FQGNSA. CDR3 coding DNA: TGTGCCAGCAGCTTAACCCGTCCCGTATTGAGGGCAGGGCGAGGAACTGAAGCTTTCTTT. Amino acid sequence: CASSLTRPVLRAGRGTEAFF.

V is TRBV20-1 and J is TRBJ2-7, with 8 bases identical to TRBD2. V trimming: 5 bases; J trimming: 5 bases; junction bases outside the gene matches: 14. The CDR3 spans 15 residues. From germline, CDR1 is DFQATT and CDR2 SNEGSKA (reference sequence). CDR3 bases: TGCAGTGCTGCCCAAAACCGGGGGGGGGGCCACGAGCAGTACTTC. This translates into CSAAQNRGGGHEQYF.

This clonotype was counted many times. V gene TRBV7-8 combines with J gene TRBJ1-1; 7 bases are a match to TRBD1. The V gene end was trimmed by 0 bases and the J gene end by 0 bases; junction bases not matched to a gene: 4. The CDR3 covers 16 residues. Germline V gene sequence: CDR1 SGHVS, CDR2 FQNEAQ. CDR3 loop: CASSLAARGMNTEAFF. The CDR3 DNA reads TGTGCCAGCAGCTTAGCGGCCAGGGGGATGAACACTGAAGCTTTCTTT. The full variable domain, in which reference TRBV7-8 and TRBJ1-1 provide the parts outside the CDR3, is GAGVSQSPRYKVAKRGQDVALRCDPISGHVSLFWYQQALGQGPEFLTYFQNEAQLDKSGLPSDRFFAERPEGSVSTLKIQRTQQEDSAVYLCASSLAARGMNTEAFFGQGTRLTVV.

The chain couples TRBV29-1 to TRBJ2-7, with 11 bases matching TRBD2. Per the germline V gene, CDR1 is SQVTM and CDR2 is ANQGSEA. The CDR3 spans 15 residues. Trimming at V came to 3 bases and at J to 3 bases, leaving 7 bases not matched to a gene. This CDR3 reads CSVDATGTSGYEQYF. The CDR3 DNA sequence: TGCAGCGTTGATGCCACCGGGACTAGCGGCTACGAGCAGTACTTC.

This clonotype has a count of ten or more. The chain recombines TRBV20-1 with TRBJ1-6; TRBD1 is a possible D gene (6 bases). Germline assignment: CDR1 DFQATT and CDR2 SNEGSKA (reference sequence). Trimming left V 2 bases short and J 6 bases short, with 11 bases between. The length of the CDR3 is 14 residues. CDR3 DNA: TGCAGTGCTAGAATGGGGGGCATTAATTCACCCCTCCACTTT. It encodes CSARMGGINSPLHF.

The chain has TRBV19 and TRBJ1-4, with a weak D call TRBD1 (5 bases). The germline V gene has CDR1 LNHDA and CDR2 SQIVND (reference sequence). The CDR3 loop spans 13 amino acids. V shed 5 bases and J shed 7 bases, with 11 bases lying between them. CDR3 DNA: TGTGCCAGTAGTCCGACGGGGGTTGAAAAACTGTTTTTT. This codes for CASSPTGVEKLFF.

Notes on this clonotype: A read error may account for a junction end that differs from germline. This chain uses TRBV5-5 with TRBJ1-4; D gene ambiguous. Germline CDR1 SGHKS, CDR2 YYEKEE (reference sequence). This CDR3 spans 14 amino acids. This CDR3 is CDSSFVGGVEKLFF. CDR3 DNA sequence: TGTGACAGCAGCTTCGTAGGAGGAGTTGAAAAACTGTTTTTT.

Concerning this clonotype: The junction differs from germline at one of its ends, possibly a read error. CDR3 region: CASSDGTASF. CDR3 nucleotides: TGTGCCAGCAGTGACGGGACAGCATCCTTC. V is TRBV2 and J is TRBJ1-2; 7 nucleotides match TRBD1. The CDR3 is made up of 10 amino acids. Germline V gene sequence: CDR1 SNHLY, CDR2 FYNNEI. The full variable domain, with the rest looked up from reference TRBV2 and TRBJ1-2, is EPEVTQTPSHQVTQMGQEVILRCVPISNHLYFYWYRQILGQKVEFLVSFYNNEISEKSEIFDDQFSVERPDGSNFTLKIRSTKLEDSAMYFCASSDGTASFGSGTRLTVV.

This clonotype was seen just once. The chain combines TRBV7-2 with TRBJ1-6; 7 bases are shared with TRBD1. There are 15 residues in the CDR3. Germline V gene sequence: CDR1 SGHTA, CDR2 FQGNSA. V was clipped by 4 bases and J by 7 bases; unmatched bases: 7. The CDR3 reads CASSSGETGNSPLHF. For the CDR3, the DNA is TGTGCCAGCAGCTCTGGGGAGACAGGGAATTCACCCCTCCACTTT.

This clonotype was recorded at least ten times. CDR3 loop: CATSRDGGTSDQETQYF. CDR3 in DNA: TGTGCCACCAGCAGAGATGGAGGGACTTCCGACCAAGAGACCCAGTACTTC. The J gene is TRBJ2-5, the V gene TRBV15; possible D gene TRBD2, 6 bases. V was shortened by 0 bases and J by 0 bases, with 14 bases between the two germline ends. Germline CDR1 is LNHNV and CDR2 is YYDKDF (reference sequence). The CDR3 length is 17 residues.

The CDR3, as DNA: TGCGCCAGCAGCTTGGGTTCTATGAGCACTGAAGCTTTCTTT. This encodes CASSLGSMSTEAFF. The V call is TRBV5-1, the J call TRBJ1-1; D not certain. CDR1 and CDR2 (germline): SGHRS, YFSETQ. Between the trimmed V and J ends, which lost 0 bases and 4 bases, there was a span of 10 bases. This CDR3 spans 14 amino acids.

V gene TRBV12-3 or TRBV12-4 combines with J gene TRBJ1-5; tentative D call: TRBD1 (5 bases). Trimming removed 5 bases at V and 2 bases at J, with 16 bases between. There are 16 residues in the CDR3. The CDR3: CASSARQGTGNQPQHF. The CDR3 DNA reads TGTGCCAGCAGTGCCCGCCAGGGAACCGGCAATCAGCCCCAGCATTTT.

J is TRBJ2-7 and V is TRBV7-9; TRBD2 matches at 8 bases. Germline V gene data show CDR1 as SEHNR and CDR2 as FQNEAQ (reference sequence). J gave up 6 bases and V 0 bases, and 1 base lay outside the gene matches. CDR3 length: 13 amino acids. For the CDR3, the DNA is TGTGCCAGCAGCTTAGCTACTAGCGGCGAGCAGTACTTC. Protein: CASSLATSGEQYF. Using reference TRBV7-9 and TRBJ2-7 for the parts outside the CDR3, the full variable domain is DTGVSQNPRHKITKRGQNVTFRCDPISEHNRLYWYRQTLGQGPEFLTYFQNEAQLEKSRLLSDRFSAERPKGSFSTLEIQRTEQGDSAMYLCASSLATSGEQYFGPGTRLTVT.

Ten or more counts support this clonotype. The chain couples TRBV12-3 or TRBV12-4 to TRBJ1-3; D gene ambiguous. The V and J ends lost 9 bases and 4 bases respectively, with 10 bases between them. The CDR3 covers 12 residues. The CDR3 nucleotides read TGTGCCAGACCCTCCCTAGGAAACACCATATATTTT. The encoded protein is CARPSLGNTIYF.

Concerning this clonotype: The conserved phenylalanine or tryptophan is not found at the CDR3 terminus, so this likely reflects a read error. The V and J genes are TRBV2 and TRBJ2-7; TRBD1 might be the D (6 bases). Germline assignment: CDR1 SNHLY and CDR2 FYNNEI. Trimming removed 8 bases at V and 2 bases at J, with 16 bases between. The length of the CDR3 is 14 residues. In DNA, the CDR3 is TGTGCCAGCTCTAAAAGGGGGTCTCCCTACGAGCAGTACTCC. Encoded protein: CASSKRGSPYEQYS.

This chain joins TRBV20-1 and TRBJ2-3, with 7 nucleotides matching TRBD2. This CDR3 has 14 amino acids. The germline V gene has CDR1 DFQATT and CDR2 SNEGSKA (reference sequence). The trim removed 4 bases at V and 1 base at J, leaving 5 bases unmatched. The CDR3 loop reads CSANERGRTDTQYF. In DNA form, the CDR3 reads TGCAGTGCTAATGAGCGGGGTCGCACAGATACGCAGTATTTT.

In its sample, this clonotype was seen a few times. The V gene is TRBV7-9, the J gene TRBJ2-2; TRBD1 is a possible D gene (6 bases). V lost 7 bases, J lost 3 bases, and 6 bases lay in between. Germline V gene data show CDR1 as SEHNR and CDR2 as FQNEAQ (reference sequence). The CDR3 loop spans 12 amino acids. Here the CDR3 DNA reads TGTGCCAGCAACAGGGACACCGGGGAGCTGTTTTTT. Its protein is CASNRDTGELFF. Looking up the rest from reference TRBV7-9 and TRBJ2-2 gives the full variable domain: DTGVSQNPRHKITKRGQNVTFRCDPISEHNRLYWYRQTLGQGPEFLTYFQNEAQLEKSRLLSDRFSAERPKGSFSTLEIQRTEQGDSAMYLCASNRDTGELFFGEGSRLTVL.

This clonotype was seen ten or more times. In DNA, the CDR3 is TGCAGTGCCGCCACAGGGGTGGCGCGGGTCGGATCCTACGAGCAGTACTTC. Translated: CSAATGVARVGSYEQYF. V is TRBV20-1 and J is TRBJ2-7; 7 bases agree with TRBD1. J lost 1 base, V lost 6 bases, and 18 bases had no gene match. The CDR3 loop spans 17 amino acids. Germline CDR1 DFQATT, CDR2 SNEGSKA (reference sequence).

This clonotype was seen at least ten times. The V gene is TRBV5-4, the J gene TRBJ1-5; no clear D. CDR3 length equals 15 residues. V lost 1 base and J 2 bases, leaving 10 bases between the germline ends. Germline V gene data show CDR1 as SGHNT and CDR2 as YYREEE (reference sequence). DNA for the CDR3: TGTGCCAGCAGCTTGCGGCGGGTAGGCAATCAGCCCCAGCATTTT. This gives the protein CASSLRRVGNQPQHF.

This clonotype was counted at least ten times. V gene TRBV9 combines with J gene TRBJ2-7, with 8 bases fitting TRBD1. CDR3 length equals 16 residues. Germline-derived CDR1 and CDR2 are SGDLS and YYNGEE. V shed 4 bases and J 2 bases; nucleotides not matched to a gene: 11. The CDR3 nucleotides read TGTGCCAGCAGCCCGACTCCTGGGACAGGTACCTACGAGCAGTACTTC. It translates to CASSPTPGTGTYEQYF. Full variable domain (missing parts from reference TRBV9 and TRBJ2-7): DSGVTQTPKHLITATGQRVTLRCSPRSGDLSVYWYQQSLDQGLQFLIQYYNGEERAKGNILERFSAQQFPDLHSELNLSSLELGDSALYFCASSPTPGTGTYEQYFGPGTRLTVT.

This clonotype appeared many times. For the CDR3, the DNA is TGTGCCAGCACTGCTAGCGGGAGTCGAGAGACCCAGTACTTC. This codes for CASTASGSRETQYF. The chain recombines TRBV2 with TRBJ2-5; 10 bases are a match to TRBD2. Germline assignment: CDR1 SNHLY and CDR2 FYNNEI. The CDR3 runs to 14 residues. Trimming took 7 bases from V and 4 from J; bases not matched to a gene: 6.

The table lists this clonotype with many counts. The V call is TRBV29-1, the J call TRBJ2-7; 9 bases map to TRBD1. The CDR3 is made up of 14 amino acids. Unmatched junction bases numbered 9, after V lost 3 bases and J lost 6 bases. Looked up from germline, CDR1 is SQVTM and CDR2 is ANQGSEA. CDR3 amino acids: CSVDLGQGGGEQYF. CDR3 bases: TGCAGCGTTGATTTGGGACAGGGAGGAGGCGAGCAGTACTTC.

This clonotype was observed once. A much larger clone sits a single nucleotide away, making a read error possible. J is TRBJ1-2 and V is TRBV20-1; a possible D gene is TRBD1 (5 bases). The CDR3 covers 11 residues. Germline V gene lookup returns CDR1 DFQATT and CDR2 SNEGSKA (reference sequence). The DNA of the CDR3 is TGCGGTGCTAGACAGAGCTATGGCTACACCTTC. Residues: CGARQSYGYTF.